Given below is one T cell receptor (beta chain) in context. What it binds is unknown. This entry is derived from a study of beta chain features in type 1 diabetes. Whole-study findings and limits: Researchers reported that naive, central memory and Treg TCRB repertoires appeared more similar in patients than in healthy donors. Whether TCRB rearrangement is influenced by HLA type was left unresolved in this analysis. Cells expressing TCR highly could be over-represented by cDNA sequencing.

CDR1 is MNHEY, CDR2 SMNVEV, per germline (reference sequence). J gave up 1 base and V 3 bases, and 5 bases lay outside the gene matches. The CDR3 loop spans 16 amino acids. Expressed TCRB transcripts were sequenced because the entire RNA isolate underwent reverse transcription. Assay used: immunoSEQ multiplex PCR; TCRdb lists only in-frame clones, some missing. The table shows more than 130,000 clones, with 6% to 7.5% occurring only once. The sequenced sample consisted of central memory CD4+ T cells from blood. The clonotype was recovered from a woman aged 25-40 years in good health. The chain is built from TRBV27 and TRBJ2-7; the match to TRBD2 covers 11 bases. The CDR3 protein is CASSFSSGRASYEQYF. CDR3 sequence (DNA): TGTGCCAGCAGTTTCAGTAGCGGGAGGGCTTCCTACGAGCAGTACTTC.